Presented here are 5 T cell receptor beta chains from one specimen sequenced in a study of shared clonotypes between healthy human individuals. TCRdb keeps only in-frame clones here, not all; method: immunoSEQ multiplex PCR. This sample carries around 1,100,000 clones, approximately 80% of them seen once, and the ten largest clones take 0.85% to 1%. The sequencing sample was made of memory CD4+ T cells from PBMCs. Subset here: CD45RA-negative fraction. These receptors originate from a man between 18 and 35 years old in good health. Some clones in this sample may be carry-over from other donors' samples.

This clone has more than one count but fewer than ten. The chain joins TRBV20-1 to TRBJ1-1, with D tentatively TRBD1 (5 bases). Germline CDR1 and CDR2: DFQATT and SNEGSKA (reference sequence). Between the trimmed V and J ends, which lost 3 bases and 10 bases, there was a span of 12 bases. The CDR3 runs 11 residues. The DNA for the CDR3 is TGCAGTGCTAGTTCCAGACAGCGAGCTTTCTTT. Translating gives CSASSRQRAFF.

The CDR3: CASSYLGGYTF. The CDR3 DNA follows: TGTGCCAGCAGTTACCTCGGAGGCTACACCTTC. The chain has TRBV6-6 and TRBJ1-2; unclear D gene. The germline gives CDR1 MNHNY, CDR2 SVGAGI (reference sequence). The CDR3 contains 11 residues. Trimming left V 2 bases short and J 8 bases short, with 6 bases between.

The genes are TRBV19 and TRBJ2-5; 10 bases are a match to TRBD2. The CDR3 spans 15 residues. V gave up 7 bases and J gave up 4 bases; unmatched junction bases: 9. Germline-derived CDR1 and CDR2 are LNHDA and SQIVND (reference sequence). CDR3 in amino acids: CASMPQAGGSETQYF. Written as DNA, the CDR3 is TGTGCCAGTATGCCCCAAGCGGGAGGGTCAGAGACCCAGTACTTC.

The chain is built from TRBV7-9 and TRBJ1-1, with TRBD1 identical over 7 bases. CDR3 size: 15 residues. The V and J ends lost 5 bases and 1 base, in that order; junction bases with no gene match: 7. The germline V gene encodes CDR1 SEHNR and CDR2 FQNEAQ (reference sequence). The CDR3 DNA is TGTGCCAGCAGCCCAAGACAGGGCTGGAACACTGAAGCTTTCTTT. Amino acids: CASSPRQGWNTEAFF. Combining the CDR3 with reference TRBV7-9 and TRBJ1-1 gives the whole variable domain DTGVSQNPRHKITKRGQNVTFRCDPISEHNRLYWYRQTLGQGPEFLTYFQNEAQLEKSRLLSDRFSAERPKGSFSTLEIQRTEQGDSAMYLCASSPRQGWNTEAFFGQGTRLTVV.

This chain connects TRBV18 to TRBJ2-2; D remains unclear. The V gene lost 3 bases and the J gene lost 6 bases, with 11 bases spanning the gap. Germline V gene sequence: CDR1 KGHSH, CDR2 LQKENI. The CDR3 runs to 14 residues. The CDR3 loop is CASSPIGSAGELFF. CDR3 in DNA: TGTGCCAGCTCACCTATCGGCTCGGCCGGGGAGCTGTTTTTT.